Below are 21 T cell receptor beta chains sequenced from a single sample in a study of cytomegalovirus exposure and HLA in healthy donors (dated by TCRdb to about 2017). The method behind the library was the immunoSEQ multiplex PCR assay. For the multiplex PCR, a mixture combining 60 forward primers for TCR Vbeta segments and 13 reverse primers for TCR Jbeta segments was used. TCRdb re-hosts the immuneACCESS table, in-frame sequences only. Its copies lack some clones; in the studies checked, an unresolved V gene accounts for under half of them, and the cause for the rest is not known. The sample data list about 86,000 clones, and 60% to 80% of these were observed just once. The ten largest clones take up around 6% of the sample. The sequencing sample was made of PBMCs. The origin of the receptors is a female donor in good health and CMV-seronegative.

The chain recombines TRBV4-2 with TRBJ2-1; 8 bases agree with TRBD2. Germline V lookup: CDR1 LGHNA, CDR2 YNFKEQ. The CDR3 totals 16 residues. The J segment lost 4 bases and the V segment lost 1 base, leaving 6 bases of the junction unmatched. The CDR3 here is CASSQARGGSYNEQFF. For the CDR3, the DNA is TGTGCCAGCAGCCAAGCTCGGGGGGGCTCTTACAATGAGCAGTTCTTC.

The chain couples TRBV7-2 to TRBJ1-2; a weak D match, TRBD1 (6 bases). Germline assignment: CDR1 SGHTA and CDR2 FQGNSA. Trimming took 5 bases from V and 8 from J, leaving 18 bases between them. The CDR3 consists of 14 residues. This CDR3 is CASSLVGDIGGYTF. CDR3 in DNA: TGTGCCAGCAGCCTCGTTGGGGACATTGGAGGCTACACCTTC.

This clone was seen just once. The J gene is TRBJ1-1, the V gene TRBV7-8, with D unclear. Germline CDR1 and CDR2: SGHVS and FQNEAQ. Trimming took off 0 bases at V and 1 base at J, with 6 bases between the two ends. This CDR3 contains 14 residues. CDR3 in amino acids: CASSLAYGNTEAFF. The CDR3, as DNA: TGTGCCAGCAGCTTAGCGTACGGGAACACTGAAGCTTTCTTT.

The V call is TRBV9, the J call TRBJ2-7, with D maybe TRBD1 (5 bases). Germline values: CDR1 SGDLS, CDR2 YYNGEE. Trimming took 0 bases from V and 5 from J, leaving 9 bases between them. The CDR3 has 13 amino acids. Here the CDR3 DNA reads TGTGCCAGCAGCGTAGCAGGGTCGGACGAGCAGTACTTC. This encodes CASSVAGSDEQYF.

The chain employs TRBV6-6 and TRBJ2-1; a possible D gene is TRBD2 (6 bases). V lost 5 bases and J lost 2, with 13 bases in between. The CDR3 has 15 amino acids. The germline V gene has CDR1 MNHNY and CDR2 SVGAGI (reference sequence). DNA for the CDR3: TGTGCCAGCAGTCTGGAGGGCCCCACCTACAATGAGCAGTTCTTC. Translating gives CASSLEGPTYNEQFF.

The chain links TRBV2 to TRBJ1-4; D uncertain. Per the germline V gene, CDR1 is SNHLY and CDR2 is FYNNEI. The V and J ends lost 6 bases and 7 bases respectively, with 15 bases between them. The CDR3 is 14 amino acids. The CDR3, as DNA: TGTGCCAGCAGGGCCCGGGGAATTGGTGAAAAACTGTTTTTT. It yields the protein CASRARGIGEKLFF.

This clone came up once. The V call is TRBV29-1, the J call TRBJ2-5, with 10 bases fitting TRBD1. The V gene end was trimmed by 7 bases and the J gene end by 5 bases; junction bases not matched to a gene: 13. CDR1 and CDR2 from the germline V gene are SQVTM and ANQGSEA. This CDR3 is 15 amino acids long. CDR3 amino acids: CSAIPGQGRLETQYF. The CDR3 nucleotides read TGCAGCGCTATACCGGGACAGGGGAGGTTGGAGACCCAGTACTTC.

This clone was recorded once. This rearrangement joins TRBV6-6 to TRBJ1-1; 7 bases align to TRBD1. CDR3 length: 12 residues. The junction had 5 bases not matched to a gene; V was cut back by 6 bases and J by 7 bases. Germline V lookup: CDR1 MNHNY, CDR2 SVGAGI (reference sequence). CDR3 nucleotide sequence: TGTGCCAGCAGCTCCGGGACAGTTGAAGCTTTCTTT. Protein sequence: CASSSGTVEAFF.

This clone occurred once. This chain connects TRBV19 to TRBJ2-3, with D possibly matching TRBD2 (6 bases). Trimming removed 5 bases from V and 4 bases from J, with 19 bases in between. The CDR3 spans 16 residues. CDR1 and CDR2 (germline): LNHDA, SQIVND (reference sequence). As DNA, the CDR3 is TGTGCCAGTAGTCTGAAGGGGCCCGGGGGTCCAGATACGCAGTATTTT. Translated, it gives CASSLKGPGGPDTQYF.

The rearrangement links TRBV15 to TRBJ2-5; D call uncertain. The V gene's germline CDR1 is LNHNV and CDR2 YYDKDF (reference sequence). The CDR3 length is 15 residues. V shed 0 bases and J shed 1 base, with 9 bases lying between them. Here the CDR3 DNA reads TGTGCCACCAGCAGAGAGGCCATCCTCCAAGAGACCCAGTACTTC. Residues: CATSREAILQETQYF.

The V and J genes are TRBV27 and TRBJ2-7; 9 nucleotides match TRBD2. The CDR3 contains 14 residues. The germline CDR1 and CDR2 sequences are MNHEY and SMNVEV (reference sequence). V was pared by 10 bases and J by 2 bases, with 9 bases of the junction left unmatched. The DNA of the CDR3 is TGTGCCACCCGTCGAGGGACTAGCCCCTACGAGCAGTACTTC. Its translation is CATRRGTSPYEQYF.

The sample holds a few counts of this clone. The CDR3 nucleotides are TGTGCCAGCTCAGGGACAGTTGATTCGTACGAGCAGTACTTC. Its translation is CASSGTVDSYEQYF. J is TRBJ2-7 and V is TRBV18, with 7 positions matching TRBD1. V shed 5 bases, J shed 4 bases, and the junction held 8 bases outside the gene matches. The CDR3 consists of 14 residues. CDR1 is KGHSH and CDR2 is LQKENI in the germline V gene.

The gene calls are TRBV7-8 and TRBJ2-7; TRBD1 matches at 9 bases. The CDR3 is made up of 14 amino acids. V lost 3 bases, J lost 5 bases, and 5 bases stayed unmatched. Per germline, CDR1 SGHVS and CDR2 FQNEAQ. The CDR3 DNA reads as TGTGCCAGCAGCTTTGGGGACAGGGTCCACGAGCAGTACTTC. It translates to CASSFGDRVHEQYF.

The V call is TRBV21-1, the J call TRBJ2-4; the listed D gene, TRBD1, was not tested against the DNA. TRBV21-1 is a pseudogene. This CDR3 spans 18 amino acids. The CDR3 reads CASSKWWRTGFAKNIQYF. For the CDR3, the DNA is TGTGCCAGCAGCAAATGGTGGAGGACAGGCTTCGCCAAAAACATTCAGTACTTC.

The rearrangement uses TRBV9 and TRBJ2-1; TRBD2 aligns across 8 bases. The CDR3 has 17 residues. Losses at the gene ends were 2 bases for V and 1 base for J; bases not matched to a gene: 8. Looked up from germline, CDR1 is SGDLS and CDR2 is YYNGEE. The CDR3 bases are TGTGCCAGCAGCGTTAGCGGGAACATAGGGTCCTACAATGAGCAGTTCTTC. Translating gives CASSVSGNIGSYNEQFF.

The V call is TRBV5-6, the J call TRBJ1-1; D not certain. The germline V gene has CDR1 SGHDT and CDR2 YYEEEE. This CDR3 region has 12 residues. V was cut by 2 bases and J by 8 bases, with 10 bases left in between. CDR3 residues: CASSFSAREAFF. DNA of the CDR3: TGTGCCAGCAGCTTCTCTGCTAGGGAAGCTTTCTTT.

In DNA, the CDR3 is TGTGCACGGAGCGAGCTCCAAGAGACCCAGTACTTC. Translating gives CARSELQETQYF. The chain joins TRBV30 to TRBJ2-5; the D is unclear. Germline-derived CDR1 and CDR2 are GTSNPN and SVGIG (reference sequence). The CDR3 consists of 12 residues.

This chain uses TRBV5-6 with TRBJ2-7; 8 bases are shared with TRBD1. The V and J ends lost 4 bases and 4 bases, in that order; junction bases with no gene match: 10. The CDR3 loop spans 15 amino acids. Germline V gene lookup returns CDR1 SGHDT and CDR2 YYEEEE. CDR3 coding DNA: TGTGCCAGCAGCGGAGGCAGGGGGCGCAGGTACGAGCAGTACTTC. Its protein product is CASSGGRGRRYEQYF.

V gene TRBV6-5 combines with J gene TRBJ2-3; TRBD2 agrees at 7 bases. The CDR3 is 15 residues long. The V gene end was trimmed by 5 bases and the J gene end by 7 bases; junction bases not matched to a gene: 12. Germline V lookup: CDR1 MNHEY, CDR2 SVGAGI. CDR3 nucleotides: TGTGCCAGCAGTCTCCGGGACGGGGGGTTGAATACGCAGTATTTT. This gives the protein CASSLRDGGLNTQYF.

This clone was seen only once. The chain carries TRBV27 and TRBJ2-6; no firm D call. The CDR3 runs 14 residues. CDR1 MNHEY and CDR2 SMNVEV come from the germline V gene (reference sequence). V lost 7 bases and J 1 base, leaving 8 bases between the germline ends. CDR3 nucleotides: TGTGCCAGCAACACCGTTTCTGGGGCCAACGTCCTGACTTTC. This codes for CASNTVSGANVLTF.

Only a few counts were recorded for this clone. The J gene is TRBJ1-4, the V gene TRBV18; D possibly corresponds to TRBD1 (6 bases). V lost 2 bases, J lost 10 bases, and 17 bases lay in between. The CDR3 totals 15 residues. The germline V gene encodes CDR1 KGHSH and CDR2 LQKENI. In DNA form, the CDR3 reads TGTGCCAGCTCACCATTTTCGCCAGGGGAGGGAAAACTGTTTTTT. This gives the protein CASSPFSPGEGKLFF.